This is a list of T cell receptor beta chains from one sample in a study of blood T cells in healthy people across ages. TCRdb processed the 5' RACE reads anew with MiXCR; each CDR3 protein has one entry. The sample lists about 1 million distinct CDR3 sequences, more than 35% occurring once. The sample comprised blood. The receptors come from a woman aged 55-69 years in good health. Both conserved end residues are part of each CDR3. The D gene is left open where the match is weak. Rows may omit the clone size; those that give it use once, few, many or a size class.

>-|TRBD1|TRBJ2-3|TRBV10-3
CAISKGASTDTQYF
TGTGCCATCAGTAAGGGGGCTAGCACAGATACGCAGTATTTT
>-|TRBD1|TRBJ2-3|TRBV11-2
CASSLDWGQADTQYF
TGTGCCAGCAGCTTAGATTGGGGACAGGCAGATACGCAGTATTTT
>-|TRBD2|TRBJ2-7|TRBV5-6
CASSDGTSGRGYNEQYF
TGTGCCAGCAGCGACGGGACTAGCGGGAGGGGGTACAATGAGCAGTACTTC
>few|TRBD2|TRBJ2-3|TRBV7-9
CASSGYSGRASTDTQYF
TGTGCCAGCAGCGGATATAGCGGGAGGGCCTCGACAGATACGCAGTATTTT
>few|TRBD1|TRBJ2-7|TRBV29-1
CSVTQGREQYF
TGCAGCGTTACACAGGGGCGCGAGCAGTACTTC
>-|-|TRBJ1-4|TRBV12-5
CASAFNEKLFF
TGTGCTAGTGCTTTCAATGAAAAACTGTTTTTT
>few|-|TRBJ2-6|TRBV19
CASSMLVGSGANVLTF
TGTGCCAGTAGTATGTTAGTGGGGTCTGGGGCCAACGTCCTGACTTTC
>-|-|TRBJ2-2|TRBV5-1
CASSWDSNTGELFF
TGCGCCAGCAGCTGGGACTCTAACACCGGGGAGCTGTTTTTT
>-|-|TRBJ2-5|TRBV27
CASSLSPFAGTQYF
TGTGCCAGCAGTTTATCCCCTTTCGCTGGGACCCAGTACTTC
>-|-|TRBJ2-7|TRBV7-2
CASSFRPGEVEQYF
TGTGCCAGCAGCTTCAGGCCGGGGGAAGTCGAGCAGTACTTC
>-|TRBD2|TRBJ2-2|TRBV30
CAWSLAGNTGELFF
TGTGCCTGGAGTCTAGCGGGGAACACCGGGGAGCTGTTTTTT
>-|TRBD2|TRBJ2-5|TRBV7-9
CASSLEAGAETQYF
TGTGCCAGCAGCTTAGAGGCGGGAGCAGAGACCCAGTACTTC
>few|-|TRBJ2-7|TRBV28
CASSFSAHEQYF
TGTGCCAGCAGTTTCTCTGCTCACGAGCAGTACTTC
>many|-|TRBJ2-7|TRBV4-2
CASSPSGLERYEQYF
TGTGCCAGCAGCCCCTCGGGTCTAGAACGCTACGAGCAGTACTTC
>-|-|TRBJ2-4|TRBV20-1
CSARHTGLLNIQYF
TGCAGTGCTAGGCATACGGGACTGCTAAACATTCAGTACTTC
>once|-|TRBJ2-3|TRBV20-1
CSAQPAELTDTQYF
TGCAGTGCCCAGCCCGCGGAGCTTACAGATACGCAGTATTTT
>-|-|TRBJ2-5|TRBV7-2
CASSFQPGGYYNEQYF
TGTGCCAGCAGCTTCCAACCCGGCGGGTACTACAATGAGCAGTACTTC
>-|-|TRBJ1-2|TRBV10-2
CASSEVGVGYGYTF
TGCGCCAGCAGTGAGGTTGGGGTCGGCTATGGCTACACCTTC
>few|TRBD1|TRBJ2-5|TRBV13
CASSSNAGTEETQYF
TGTGCCAGCAGCTCTAACGCCGGGACAGAAGAGACCCAGTACTTC
>-|-|TRBJ1-2|TRBV7-8
CASSLARAGADYGYTF
TGTGCCAGCAGCTTAGCGAGGGCAGGGGCGGACTATGGCTACACCTTC
>few|-|TRBJ2-3|TRBV24-1
CATSDDITDTQYF
TGTGCCACCAGTGATGATATCACAGATACGCAGTATTTT
>-|TRBD1|TRBJ2-7|TRBV2
CASSDLLGQGYEQYF
TGTGCCAGCAGTGATCTCTTGGGACAGGGCTACGAGCAGTACTTC
>many|-|TRBJ1-5|TRBV2
CASNGGNQPQHF
TGTGCCAGCAACGGAGGGAATCAGCCCCAGCATTTT
>many|-|TRBJ2-5|TRBV4-2
CASSQSALQETQYF
TGTGCCAGCAGCCAATCGGCCCTCCAAGAGACCCAGTACTTC
>-|TRBD2|TRBJ2-7|TRBV4-1
CASSRPLGLAGVDEQYF
TGCGCCAGCAGCCGACCTTTGGGACTAGCGGGAGTCGATGAGCAGTACTTC
>-|TRBD2|TRBJ2-1|TRBV24-1
CATSVETSGSDEQFF
TGTGCCACCAGTGTTGAGACTAGCGGGAGCGATGAGCAGTTCTTC
>-|TRBD2|TRBJ2-5|TRBV12-3/TRBV12-4
CASSWAGVQETQYF
TGTGCCAGCAGTTGGGCGGGAGTCCAAGAGACCCAGTACTTC
>few|-|TRBJ2-3|TRBV5-1
CASSFATSRTSTDTQYF
TGCGCCAGCAGCTTCGCCACTAGCAGGACTAGCACAGATACGCAGTATTTT
>few|-|TRBJ1-1|TRBV5-1
CASSLGTHTYNEQFF
TGCGCCAGCAGCTTGGGCACACATACCTACAATGAGCAGTTCTTT
>-|TRBD2|TRBJ2-1|TRBV28
CASSWTSDYNEQFF
TGTGCCAGCAGCTGGACTAGCGACTACAATGAGCAGTTCTTC
>many|-|TRBJ2-7|TRBV20-1
CSASSQGGYEQYF
TGCAGTGCTAGTAGTCAGGGAGGCTACGAGCAGTACTTC
>-|-|TRBJ1-1|TRBV27
CASSPLTVVNTEAFF
TGTGCCAGCAGTCCACTTACAGTAGTGAACACTGAAGCTTTCTTT
>-|TRBD2|TRBJ2-1|TRBV9
CASSVLSPTGLAGVEQFF
TGTGCCAGCAGCGTATTATCTCCCACGGGACTAGCGGGAGTTGAGCAGTTCTTC
>-|TRBD2|TRBJ2-1|TRBV7-9
CASSYSGRANEQFF
TGTGCCAGCAGTTATAGCGGGAGGGCCAATGAGCAGTTCTTC
>-|-|TRBJ1-5|TRBV10-3
CAISDGTREDQPQHF
TGTGCCATCAGTGACGGGACAAGGGAGGATCAGCCCCAGCATTTT
>-|TRBD1|TRBJ2-5|TRBV4-1
CASSHPGQGIQETQYF
TGCGCCAGCAGCCACCCGGGACAGGGTATCCAAGAGACCCAGTACTTC
>-|-|TRBJ1-6|TRBV25-1
CASSDYQTSPLHF
TGTGCCAGCAGTGATTACCAGACTTCACCCCTCCACTTT
>-|-|TRBJ2-3|TRBV20-1
CSADPSESADTQYF
TGCAGTGCTGACCCTAGCGAATCGGCAGATACGCAGTATTTT
>-|TRBD1|TRBJ2-1|TRBV15
CATSRAGQGNNEQFF
TGTGCCACCAGCAGAGCTGGACAGGGTAACAATGAGCAGTTCTTC
>many|-|TRBJ2-7|TRBV7-9
CASSFGLEQYF
TGTGCCAGCAGCTTTGGACTCGAGCAGTACTTC
>few|-|TRBJ2-7|TRBV6-1
CASTRSYEQYF
TGTGCCAGCACCCGATCCTACGAGCAGTACTTC
>-|-|TRBJ2-1|TRBV10-3
CAISSRGDNEQFF
TGTGCCATCAGTAGCCGGGGAGACAATGAGCAGTTCTTC
>-|-|TRBJ2-6|TRBV2
CASVRDLGANVLTF
TGTGCCAGCGTCCGCGATCTAGGGGCCAACGTCCTGACTTTC
>few|-|TRBJ1-1|TRBV20-1
CSAAQGSNTEAFF
TGCAGTGCTGCGCAGGGATCCAACACTGAAGCTTTCTTT
>once|-|TRBJ2-1|TRBV11-2
CASSSFYEQFF
TGTGCCAGCAGTTCATTTTATGAGCAGTTCTTC
>-|TRBD2|TRBJ2-1|TRBV5-1
CASTRLAGRLGEQFF
TGCGCCAGCACCAGACTAGCGGGGCGCCTGGGTGAGCAGTTCTTC
>-|TRBD1|TRBJ2-7|TRBV12-3/TRBV12-4
CASTRDSYEQYF
TGTGCCAGCACCCGGGACAGCTACGAGCAGTACTTC
>few|TRBD1|TRBJ2-7|TRBV9
CASSPDRGKDEQYF
TGTGCCAGCAGCCCGGACAGGGGTAAGGACGAGCAGTACTTC
>few|TRBD2|TRBJ2-7|TRBV20-1
CSAIAGYEQYF
TGCAGTGCTATAGCGGGTTACGAGCAGTACTTC
>few|TRBD2|TRBJ2-1|TRBV5-1
CASSLSGTSPAEQFF
TGCGCCAGCAGCTTGTCCGGGACTAGCCCGGCTGAGCAGTTCTTC
>-|TRBD1|TRBJ1-1|TRBV5-1
CASSVDRGTEAFF
TGCGCCAGCAGCGTGGACAGGGGCACTGAAGCTTTCTTT
>few|-|TRBJ2-4|TRBV4-2
CASSLVVGGSGSKNIQYF
TGTGCCAGCAGCCTAGTCGTGGGCGGAAGTGGGAGCAAAAACATTCAGTACTTC
>many|-|TRBJ2-1|TRBV7-9
CASSHWGNEQFF
TGTGCCAGCAGTCATTGGGGGAATGAGCAGTTCTTC
>few|TRBD1|TRBJ2-1|TRBV3-1
CASRPHRGESSYNEQFF
TGTGCCAGCAGACCGCACAGGGGCGAATCCTCCTACAATGAGCAGTTCTTC
>few|TRBD1|TRBJ2-7|TRBV27
CASSSTQTGGFLGEQYF
TGTGCCAGCAGTTCGACCCAAACAGGGGGCTTTCTTGGCGAGCAGTACTTC
>few|-|TRBJ2-5|TRBV15
CATSRDKTQETQYF
TGTGCCACCAGCAGAGATAAGACCCAAGAGACCCAGTACTTC
>-|-|TRBJ1-4|TRBV10-3
CAISELSLEKLFF
TGTGCCATCAGTGAGCTCAGCCTGGAAAAACTGTTTTTT
>many|-|TRBJ2-7|TRBV29-1
CSVEGSYEQYF
TGCAGCGTTGAGGGCAGCTACGAGCAGTACTTC
>-|-|TRBJ2-7|TRBV3-1
CASSHRISGTYEQYF
TGTGCCAGCAGCCACAGGATTTCGGGGACCTACGAGCAGTACTTC
>-|TRBD1|TRBJ1-6|TRBV7-2
CASSLPLPGQGNSPLHF
TGTGCCAGCAGCTTACCCCTCCCCGGACAGGGGAATTCACCCCTCCACTTT